This TCR beta chain emerged from a study of regulatory T cells in long-lasting Graves disease. This clonotype has at least ten counts. Its specificity is not known. Study-wide findings and caveats: There was favoring of TRBV28, TRBJ1-2 and TRBJ2-5 in persistent disease. More public clonotypes were shared by persistent patients (about 3,000) than by new patients (roughly 930).

Trimming took off 6 bases at V and 7 bases at J, with 16 bases between the two ends. Germline V gene sequence: CDR1 MDHEN, CDR2 SYDVKM. The CDR3 has 14 residues. The time point was: newly diagnosed GD, antithyroid drugs for less than 3 months. PBMCs were the source of the RNA used for TCR sequencing. Arm-PCR of CDR3 regions and iRepertoire HTBI primers were the basis on which TCR beta libraries were built. TCRdb re-called the multiplex PCR reads with MiXCR, one entry per CDR3 protein. This sample has 530,000 or so distinct CDR3 sequences, with roughly 16% found just once. These data also featured in a second study, about T cells in Graves' hyperthyroidism and ophthalmopathy. That work adds: HTBI primers were the set used in a first-round RT-PCR of the TCR CDR3. Ophthalmopathy and stable hyperthyroidism were separated by a 13 V-J model.

This chain connects TRBV28 to TRBJ2-1; unclear D gene. This TCR derives from a young man with Graves disease. The sequenced sample was peripheral blood mononuclear cells (PBMCs), obtained at new diagnosis, from a patient treated with antithyroid drugs. The CDR3 protein is CASSSYSTRNEQFF. The CDR3 DNA reads TGTGCCAGCAGCTCCTATTCTACCAGGAATGAGCAGTTCTTC.